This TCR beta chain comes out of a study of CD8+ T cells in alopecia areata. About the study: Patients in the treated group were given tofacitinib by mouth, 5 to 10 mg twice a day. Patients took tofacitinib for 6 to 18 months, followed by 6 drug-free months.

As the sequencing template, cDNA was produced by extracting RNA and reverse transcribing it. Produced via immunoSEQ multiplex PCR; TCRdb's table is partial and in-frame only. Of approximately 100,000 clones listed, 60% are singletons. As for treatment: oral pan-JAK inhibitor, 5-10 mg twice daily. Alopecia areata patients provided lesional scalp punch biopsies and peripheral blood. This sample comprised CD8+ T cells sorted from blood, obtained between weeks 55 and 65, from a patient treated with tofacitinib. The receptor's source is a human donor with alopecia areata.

The CDR3 sequence is CASGTQGFDEQYF. CDR3 sequence (DNA): TGTGCCAGCGGGACCCAGGGGTTTGACGAGCAGTACTTC. The chain recombines TRBV6-5 with TRBJ2-7, with D possibly matching TRBD1 (6 bases). Germline V lookup: CDR1 MNHEY, CDR2 SVGAGI. CDR3 size: 13 residues. V gave up 8 bases and J gave up 5 bases, with 16 bases separating them.